A single sample is the source of the 22 T cell receptor beta chains below, sequenced in a study of response to subunit inactivated influenza vaccine. Each CDR3 protein is one row after TCRdb ran MiXCR on the RT-PCR reads. The table includes about 780,000 distinct CDR3 sequences, under 20% detected once. Material: PBMCs from blood, obtained about 5 days after vaccination. Receptors originate from a man aged 45-65 years who received an inactivated influenza vaccine.

In this sample, this clonotype turned up a few times. The CDR3 DNA reads as TGCGCCAGCAGCCAGGAGGTAGCGGGGAGTGTCTCAGATACGCAGTATTTT. Its translation: CASSQEVAGSVSDTQYF. V gene TRBV4-1 combines with J gene TRBJ2-3, with 8 bases lining up with TRBD2. The CDR3 has 17 amino acids. CDR1 and CDR2 from the germline V gene are MGHRA and YSYEKL. V lost 3 bases to trimming and J lost 4 bases; unmatched junction nucleotides: 12.

This clonotype turned up a few times. In DNA, the CDR3 is TGTGCCAGCAGTTACGCGTTACAGGGGAGTGAGCAGTTCTTC. Translated: CASSYALQGSEQFF. The chain recombines TRBV6-5 with TRBJ2-1; 7 bases map to TRBD1. V lost 2 bases to trimming and J lost 9 bases; unmatched junction nucleotides: 7. Looked up from germline, CDR1 is MNHEY and CDR2 is SVGAGI. This CDR3 spans 14 amino acids.

The chain recombines TRBV5-1 with TRBJ2-3; no firm D call. Germline assignment: CDR1 SGHRS and CDR2 YFSETQ. Deletions cut 0 bases from V and 2 bases from J, with 13 bases between. This CDR3 has 16 amino acids. The CDR3 loop is CASSLESATPTDTQYF. The CDR3 DNA reads TGCGCCAGCAGCTTGGAATCTGCCACCCCCACAGATACGCAGTATTTT.

The gene calls are TRBV6-1 and TRBJ2-7; perhaps TRBD1 as D (5 bases). V gave up 4 bases and J gave up 6 bases, with 16 bases separating them. CDR1 is MNHNS, CDR2 SASEGT, per germline. CDR3 length: 14 residues. CDR3 residues: CASSGLKGAIEQYF. The CDR3 DNA reads TGTGCCAGCAGTGGCCTGAAAGGGGCGATCGAGCAGTACTTC.

This sequence joins TRBV20-1 and TRBJ2-7, with 7 bases fitting TRBD1. The CDR3 sequence is 15 residues long. Germline V gene data show CDR1 as DFQATT and CDR2 as SNEGSKA (reference sequence). After removal of 3 bases from V and 4 bases from J, the junction contained 12 bases not matched to a gene. CDR3 protein: CSARGITGTVYEQYF. DNA of the CDR3: TGCAGTGCTAGGGGGATTACCGGGACAGTATACGAGCAGTACTTC.

This clonotype was counted between two and nine times. The rearrangement uses TRBV7-9 and TRBJ1-2, with D tentatively TRBD1 (5 bases). Germline loops: CDR1 SEHNR, CDR2 FQNEAQ (reference sequence). There are 14 residues in the CDR3. Trimming removed 0 bases at V and 5 bases at J, with 10 bases between. CDR3 nucleotide sequence: TGTGCCAGCAGCTTAGCCCTCAGGGAGTATGGCTACACCTTC. It translates to CASSLALREYGYTF.

This clonotype was seen a few times. J is TRBJ2-5 and V is TRBV27; TRBD2 aligns across 11 bases. The CDR3 consists of 15 residues. CDR1 MNHEY and CDR2 SMNVEV come from the germline V gene (reference sequence). Unmatched junction bases numbered 5, after V lost 6 bases and J lost 2 bases. Written as DNA, the CDR3 is TGTGCCAGCAGGCTAGCGGGAGGTGGGCAAGAGACCCAGTACTTC. Protein product: CASRLAGGGQETQYF.

This clonotype has a handful of counts. The chain combines TRBV7-8 with TRBJ1-1; 7 bases are a match to TRBD1. CDR3 length: 15 amino acids. Trimming took 1 base from V and 4 from J; bases not matched to a gene: 6. Germline assignment: CDR1 SGHVS and CDR2 FQNEAQ. For the CDR3, the DNA is TGTGCCAGCAGCTTAGGCACGCCAGGGGGCACTGAAGCTTTCTTT. Its protein is CASSLGTPGGTEAFF.

The chain links TRBV6-5 to TRBJ1-5, with no clear D. CDR1 MNHEY and CDR2 SVGAGI come from the germline V gene. The V end was cut by 0 bases, the J end by 2 bases, with 8 bases between. The CDR3 is made up of 15 amino acids. This CDR3 reads CASSYSGTGNQPQHF. The CDR3, as DNA: TGTGCCAGCAGTTACTCGGGCACAGGCAATCAGCCCCAGCATTTT.

The gene calls are TRBV20-1 and TRBJ1-2; the D is unclear. V lost 2 bases and J lost 1, with 17 bases in between. The CDR3 spans 16 residues. The V gene's germline CDR1 is DFQATT and CDR2 SNEGSKA (reference sequence). This CDR3 reads CSARPIGGGLNYGYTF. In DNA, the CDR3 is TGCAGTGCTAGACCTATAGGAGGCGGGCTTAACTATGGCTACACCTTC.

This clonotype was seen a handful of times. V gene TRBV5-5 combines with J gene TRBJ1-1; D is unresolved. Germline V gives CDR1 SGHKS, CDR2 YYEKEE (reference sequence). This CDR3 comprises 15 residues. V lost 2 bases, J lost 2 bases, and 13 bases lay in between. CDR3 DNA sequence: TGTGCCAGCAGCTTCTTGGCAGGACTCAACACTGAAGCTTTCTTT. Its translation: CASSFLAGLNTEAFF.

The chain employs TRBV6-5 and TRBJ2-1, with 7 bases fitting TRBD2. Germline trimming cut 2 bases from V and 7 bases from J; bases unmatched to any gene: 8. The CDR3 has 15 amino acids. CDR1 and CDR2 from the germline V gene are MNHEY and SVGAGI. The CDR3 loop is CASSYSRGGENEQFF. As DNA, the CDR3 is TGTGCCAGCAGTTACAGTCGGGGAGGGGAAAATGAGCAGTTCTTC.

The V and J genes are TRBV29-1 and TRBJ2-1, with TRBD2 matching 9 bases. Unmatched junction bases numbered 10, after V lost 2 bases and J lost 8 bases. CDR3 length equals 15 residues. The V gene's germline CDR1 is SQVTM and CDR2 ANQGSEA. In DNA form, the CDR3 reads TGCAGCGTTGAAAGTCCTAGCGGGAACTTTGATGAGCAGTTCTTC. Encoded protein: CSVESPSGNFDEQFF.

This clonotype was found a few times. The chain couples TRBV7-2 to TRBJ1-2, with 9 bases matching TRBD1. The CDR3 totals 15 residues. V lost 4 bases, J lost 8 bases, and 11 bases stayed unmatched. Germline assignment: CDR1 SGHTA and CDR2 FQGNSA. CDR3 residues: CASSYRGQGGLGYTF. The DNA of the CDR3 is TGTGCCAGCAGCTACCGGGGACAGGGAGGGTTGGGCTACACCTTC.

In this sample, this clonotype turned up many times. This chain connects TRBV29-1 to TRBJ2-5, with 10 bases aligning to TRBD2. The junction had 3 bases not matched to a gene; V was cut back by 4 bases and J by 1 base. Germline V gene sequence: CDR1 SQVTM, CDR2 ANQGSEA. The CDR3 runs to 14 residues. The CDR3 protein is CSVGASGGQETQYF. Written as DNA, the CDR3 is TGCAGCGTTGGTGCTAGCGGGGGCCAAGAGACCCAGTACTTC. Full variable domain (rest looked up from reference TRBV29-1 and TRBJ2-5): SAVISQKPSRDICQRGTSLTIQCQVDSQVTMMFWYRQQPGQSLTLIATANQGSEATYESGFVIDKFPISRPNLTFSTLTVSNMSPEDSSIYLCSVGASGGQETQYFGPGTRLLVL.

This clonotype was counted only a few times. The gene calls are TRBV18 and TRBJ2-7, with a tentative D call TRBD1 (5 bases). Germline CDR1 is KGHSH and CDR2 is LQKENI. Trimming pared 3 bases from V and 3 bases from J, leaving 12 bases between. This CDR3 has 14 residues. The CDR3 here is CASSPSRVGYEQYF. CDR3 sequence (DNA): TGTGCCAGCTCACCGTCCAGGGTAGGCTACGAGCAGTACTTC.

A few counts support this clonotype. The chain carries TRBV5-1 and TRBJ2-5, with TRBD1 matching over 7 bases. J gave up 4 bases and V 4 bases, and 7 bases lay outside the gene matches. The CDR3 has 14 residues. Germline CDR1 and CDR2: SGHRS and YFSETQ. CDR3 nucleotide sequence: TGCGCCAGCAGCCAGACAGGGAAGGCAGAGACCCAGTACTTC. Translation gives CASSQTGKAETQYF.

This clonotype was seen a few times. The V gene is TRBV7-2, the J gene TRBJ1-3, with TRBD1 matching 7 bases. V lost 4 bases and J lost 13; bases outside the gene matches: 13. Germline loops: CDR1 SGHTA, CDR2 FQGNSA. The CDR3 runs to 14 residues. The DNA for the CDR3 is TGTGCCAGCAGCTCAAATCGGCGGACAGGATCGATATATTTT. Its protein product is CASSSNRRTGSIYF.

The chain recombines TRBV19 with TRBJ2-2, with TRBD2 matching over 16 bases. The CDR3 length is 16 residues. The junction had 3 bases not matched to a gene; V was cut back by 6 bases and J by 5 bases. The V gene's germline CDR1 is LNHDA and CDR2 SQIVND (reference sequence). CDR3 coding DNA: TGTGCCAGTAGGGGACTAGCGGGAGGGCGAACCGGGGAGCTGTTTTTT. It specifies CASRGLAGGRTGELFF.

This clonotype was seen more than once but under ten times. The J gene is TRBJ1-1, the V gene TRBV5-1; possibly TRBD1 for D (5 bases). There are 15 residues in the CDR3. V was trimmed by 8 bases and J by 4 bases, leaving 21 bases between them. Germline CDR1 reads SGHRS; CDR2 reads YFSETQ. The CDR3 region has the DNA TGCGCCAGTGATATCGGGACGGTTGGTCGCACTGAAGCTTTCTTT. Translation: CASDIGTVGRTEAFF.

This sequence joins TRBV29-1 and TRBJ2-3; 9 positions agree with TRBD1. The trim removed 6 bases at V and 5 bases at J, leaving 6 bases unmatched. Germline V gene data show CDR1 as SQVTM and CDR2 as ANQGSEA. The CDR3 runs to 13 residues. The CDR3 spells CSVAGQGKDTQYF. The CDR3 coding sequence is TGCAGCGTGGCGGGACAGGGTAAAGATACGCAGTATTTT.

The chain links TRBV4-1 to TRBJ2-3; 7 positions match TRBD1. V lost 1 base and J lost 4; bases outside the gene matches: 5. Germline V gene data show CDR1 as MGHRA and CDR2 as YSYEKL. This CDR3 comprises 15 residues. The DNA of the CDR3 is TGCGCCAGCAGCCAAGGGGACAGAAAGGCAGATACGCAGTATTTT. Its protein is CASSQGDRKADTQYF.